Included here is one TCR beta chain sequence, with context. Its specificity is not known. These data belong to a study of blood T cells in healthy people across ages. Looked up from germline, CDR1 is SGDLS and CDR2 is YYNGEE. The CDR3 has 14 residues. Trimming cost V 1 base and J 5 bases; bases outside gene matches: 5. A second about 7 to 11 cycle PCR used barcoded and J-beta primers. TCRdb called the 5' RACE reads again in MiXCR, with one record for every CDR3 protein. This sample has 890,000 or so distinct CDR3 sequences, with less than 80% found just once. Whole-study findings and limits: Investigators treated diversity estimates from one million T cells as underestimates.

Sample: blood. The origin of this receptor is a man under 40 in good health. The chain combines TRBV9 with TRBJ2-7; the match to TRBD2 covers 8 bases. The CDR3 here is CASSVSPGGHEQYF. The CDR3, as DNA: TGTGCCAGCAGCGTAAGTCCGGGGGGGCACGAGCAGTACTTC. Full variable domain (outside the CDR3, taken from reference TRBV9 and TRBJ2-7): DSGVTQTPKHLITATGQRVTLRCSPRSGDLSVYWYQQSLDQGLQFLIQYYNGEERAKGNILERFSAQQFPDLHSELNLSSLELGDSALYFCASSVSPGGHEQYFGPGTRLTVT.